This TCR beta chain was identified in a study of tumor-infiltrating lymphocytes in primary liver carcinoma. Unsorted whole blood served as the source of blood RNA, and germline DNA was extracted as well. They drew roughly 4.1 milliliters of peripheral blood before surgery. Priming with a constant-region primer yielded TCR beta cDNA from about 450 ng total RNA. It was through three nested multiplex PCR rounds of slightly modified ARM-PCR that TCR beta libraries arose. Via MiXCR, TCRdb re-called the multiplex PCR reads, giving one row per CDR3 protein. The table shows some 320,000 distinct CDR3 sequences, with 60% to 80% occurring only once. The study, taken as a whole, reports: Being bulk and unsorted, samples allowed no CD4+ and CD8+ repertoire comparison. Tumor-adjacent and tumor-blood pairs shared a smaller degree of overlap than tumor region pairs.

This clonotype was seen a few times. Its cognate antigen is unknown. The sequence was obtained from a man aged 40-55 years with primary liver carcinoma and hepatitis B virus infection. Source material: peripheral blood.

CDR3 sequence: CASSDSFWTEAFF. CDR3 sequence (DNA): TGTGCCAGCAGTGACTCGTTCTGGACTGAAGCTTTCTTT. The rearrangement links TRBV6-1 to TRBJ1-1; D unclear. Germline CDR1 reads MNHNS; CDR2 reads SASEGT. Trimming removed 3 bases at V and 5 bases at J, with 10 bases between. This CDR3 spans 13 amino acids.